The sequence of this TCR beta chain was determined in a study of identical twins. This clonotype was observed a handful of times. What it binds is not known. TCRdb called the 5' RACE reads again in MiXCR, with one record for every CDR3 protein. The sample shows approximately 220,000 distinct CDR3 sequences, 7.5% of them seen only once. General study points: A partial confounding effect on zero-insertion analyses could come from invariant MAIT and iNKT cells.

V was trimmed by 6 bases and J by 8 bases, leaving 10 bases between them. CDR1 MNHNY and CDR2 SVGAGI come from the germline V gene (reference sequence). The CDR3 spans 11 residues. The data were also submitted as part of a second study, on yellow fever vaccine responses in identical twins.

Sequenced: memory (CD45RO+) T cells sorted from blood. This TCR derives from a woman aged 18-29 years in good health. The V gene is TRBV6-6, the J gene TRBJ1-1; the D gene is possibly TRBD1 (6 bases). The chain's CDR3 is CASSKGGEAFF. The CDR3 DNA follows: TGTGCCAGCAGCAAGGGGGGAGAAGCTTTCTTT.